This T cell receptor (beta chain) emerged from a study of shared clonotypes between healthy human individuals. Study-level background: A donor's plate count was three for CD4 naive and three for CD4 memory; CD8 naive had two and CD8 memory one.

As regards this clone: Antigen specificity is unknown.

Generated by immunoSEQ multiplex PCR, the TCRdb table keeps only in-frame clones and is missing some. Of some 2.4 million clones in the sample, roughly 93% were seen once. Donors, healthy HIV-negative adults, lacked recent acute infections or vaccinations. Findings of the study overall: Sequencing depth was expected to influence donor clonotype sharing.

J lost 2 bases, V lost 4 bases, and 7 bases had no gene match. The CDR3 runs to 16 residues. Germline CDR1 MGHDK, CDR2 SYGVNS. The chain joins TRBV25-1 to TRBJ2-7; 11 bases match TRBD2. The origin of this receptor is a man between 18 and 29 years old in good health. Some clones in this sample may be carry-over from other donors' samples. Sequenced: naive CD4+ T cells from PBMCs. Stated subset: CD45RA+ positively selected. This CDR3 is CASSGTSGLSPYEQYF. The CDR3 DNA reads TGTGCCAGCAGTGGGACTAGCGGGCTATCACCCTACGAGCAGTACTTC.